This TCR beta chain was obtained from a study of T and B cells in COVID-19 patients. CDR1 is SGHDT and CDR2 is YYEEEE in the germline V gene. This CDR3 comprises 15 residues. The V end lost 4 bases, the J end lost 0 bases, and 13 bases lay between the germline ends. TRB was amplified from about 260-540 ng of blood genomic DNA. This clonotype was picked up a small number of times. Multiplex PCR with BIOMED2 TRB-A/B primer pools amplified TRB rearrangements. One entry per CDR3 protein results from TCRdb running MiXCR on the multiplex PCR reads. Among about 21,000 distinct CDR3 sequences listed, about a third were seen once.

The TCR was taken from a human donor who had recovered from COVID-19. The chain joins TRBV5-6 to TRBJ1-2; tentative D call: TRBD1 (5 bases). Sequencing was done on a sample of blood. CDR3 nucleotides: TGTGCCAGCAGCCCCGGGACGGCTACTAACTATGGCTACACCTTC. It encodes CASSPGTATNYGYTF.